The entry that follows covers one T cell receptor (beta chain) sequence. Its antigen is not identified. This record comes from a study of T-cell reconstitution after alpha-beta-depleted transplantation in children. The study, taken as a whole, reports: One year post-transplant, T-cell counts and diversity were largely derived from T cells produced anew.

Construction of the TCRbeta library involved unique molecular identifiers. Using its own MiXCR run on the PCR reads, TCRdb lists one record per CDR3 protein. Among around 580,000 distinct CDR3 sequences listed, roughly 30% were seen once. V shed 6 bases, J shed 4 bases, and the junction held 7 bases outside the gene matches. The CDR3 sequence is 14 residues long. This chain connects TRBV12-3 or TRBV12-4 to TRBJ1-2; 8 bases fit TRBD1. The clonotype comes from a boy in the first two years of life with Wiskott-Aldrich syndrome, due to receive a stem cell transplant. The specimen was PBMCs, collected before TCRalphabeta/CD19-depleted stem cell transplant. This CDR3 is CASRRTGFSYGYTF. CDR3 DNA: TGTGCCAGCAGGCGGACAGGGTTTAGCTATGGCTACACCTTC.